This section outlines one TCR beta chain sequence together with its context. The germline V gene has CDR1 LNHNV and CDR2 YYDKDF (reference sequence). The CDR3 has 13 amino acids. The germline V and J ends were trimmed by 0 bases and 4 bases, with 4 bases remaining between them. All of the donors resided in Nashville, Tennessee, and each was a Caucasian adult. Memory CD4+ cells were the fraction left after CD45RA+ naive selection. The data derive from a study of shared clonotypes between healthy human individuals. Study-wide context: Each donor's CD8 memory used one plate, CD8 naive two, each CD4 subset three.

Sorted subsets were amplified in replicate PCRs using 200 ng DNA, approximately 30,000 T cell genomes. The repertoire was sequenced with immunoSEQ multiplex PCR; TCRdb's copy has only in-frame clones and lacks some. The sample yields approximately 330,000 clones, roughly 70% seen once. The clonotype comes from a man younger than 40 in good health. Material for sequencing was memory CD4+ T cells sorted from blood. Specified subset: CD45RA-negative fraction. The chain links TRBV15 to TRBJ1-5, with D hard to call. In DNA, the CDR3 is TGTGCCACCAGCAGAGACGTTAATCAGCCCCAGCATTTT. This encodes CATSRDVNQPQHF.